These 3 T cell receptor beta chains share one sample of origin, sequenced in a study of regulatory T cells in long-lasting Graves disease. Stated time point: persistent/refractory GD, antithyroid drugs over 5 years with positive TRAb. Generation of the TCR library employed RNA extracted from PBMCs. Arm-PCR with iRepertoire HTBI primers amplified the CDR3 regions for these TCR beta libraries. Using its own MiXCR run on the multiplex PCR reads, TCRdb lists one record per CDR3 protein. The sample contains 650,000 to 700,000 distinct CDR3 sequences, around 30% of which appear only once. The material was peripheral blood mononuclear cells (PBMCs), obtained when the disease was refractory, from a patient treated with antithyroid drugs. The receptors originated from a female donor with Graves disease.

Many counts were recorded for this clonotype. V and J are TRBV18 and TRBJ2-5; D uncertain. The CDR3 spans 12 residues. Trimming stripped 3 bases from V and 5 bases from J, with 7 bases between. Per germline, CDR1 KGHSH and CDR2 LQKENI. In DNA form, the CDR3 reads TGTGCCAGCTCACCTCTCGAGGAGACCCAGTACTTC. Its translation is CASSPLEETQYF.

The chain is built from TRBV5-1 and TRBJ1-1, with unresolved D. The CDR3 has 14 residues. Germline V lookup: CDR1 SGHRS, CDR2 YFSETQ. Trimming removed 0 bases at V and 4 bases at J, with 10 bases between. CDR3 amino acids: CASSLGSGSTEAFF. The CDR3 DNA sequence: TGCGCCAGCAGCTTGGGGAGCGGTTCCACTGAAGCTTTCTTT.

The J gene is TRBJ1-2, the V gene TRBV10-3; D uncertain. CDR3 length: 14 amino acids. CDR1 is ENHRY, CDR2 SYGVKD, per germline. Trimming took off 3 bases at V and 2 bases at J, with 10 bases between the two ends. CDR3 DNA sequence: TGTGCCATCAGTGAAGGAGGCGGCAACTATGGCTACACCTTC. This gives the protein CAISEGGGNYGYTF.